This is a list of T cell receptor beta chains from one sample in a study of cytomegalovirus exposure and HLA in healthy donors. Data came from immunoSEQ multiplex PCR; TCRdb stores just in-frame clones and leaves some out. The table has 110,000 or so clones, over 80% seen once; the top ten hold 5% to 6.5%. What was sequenced was PBMCs. The receptors stem from a man between 18 and 35 years old in good health and CMV-seronegative. CDR3s include the opening cysteine and the closing phenylalanine or tryptophan. A D gene is named only where the DNA matches it firmly. Some rows have no size entry. The others give once, few or many, or a class for an expanded clone.

d_call clone_size cdr3_length j_call v_call cdr3_aa cdr3_nt
TRBD1 few 14 TRBJ2-1 TRBV7-9 CASSLVQGANEQFF TGTGCCAGCAGCTTAGTACAGGGGGCTAATGAGCAGTTCTTC
- - 16 TRBJ2-7 TRBV25-1 CASSELGGGRSYEQYF TGTGCCAGCAGTGAATTGGGTGGGGGCCGCTCCTACGAGCAGTACTTC
- - 15 TRBJ2-3 TRBV28 CATLLISSSTDTQYF TGTGCTACGCTATTGATTTCGAGTAGCACAGATACGCAGTATTTT
TRBD2 - 14 TRBJ2-1 TRBV4-3 CASSQGGGVNEQFF TGCGCCAGCAGCCAAGGGGGAGGGGTCAATGAGCAGTTCTTC
TRBD1 once 13 TRBJ2-1 TRBV6-5 CASRGQIYNEQFF TGTGCCAGCAGGGGACAGATTTACAATGAGCAGTTCTTC
TRBD1 - 15 TRBJ2-7 TRBV5-1 CASSPLLSGGYEQYF TGCGCCAGCAGCCCACTCCTATCAGGGGGTTACGAGCAGTACTTC
- - 12 TRBJ1-2 TRBV28 CASRDTGYGYTF TGTGCCAGCAGGGATACAGGGTATGGCTACACCTTC
TRBD1 - 17 TRBJ1-2 TRBV7-8 CASSLERTGPYNYGYTF TGTGCCAGCAGCTTAGAAAGGACAGGCCCTTATAACTATGGCTACACCTTC
TRBD2 - 15 TRBJ2-7 TRBV6-1 CASTNVWDNRGGEYF TGTGCCAGCACTAATGTTTGGGACAACCGCGGGGGGGAGTACTTC
TRBD1 - 16 TRBJ1-1 TRBV11-2 CASSLGAGQGDTEAFF TGTGCCAGCAGCTTAGGAGCAGGACAGGGGGACACTGAAGCTTTCTTT
TRBD1 - 18 TRBJ2-7 TRBV7-9 CASSRTLTGGERTYEQYF TGCGCCAGCAGTCGGACTTTGACAGGGGGCGAACGAACCTACGAGCAGTACTTC
- - 15 TRBJ1-4 TRBV6-5 CASSVGLPGNEKLFF TGTGCCAGCAGTGTAGGGCTTCCGGGGAATGAAAAACTGTTTTTT
- few 14 TRBJ1-5 TRBV6-4 CASSDRAPNQPQHF TGTGCCAGCAGTGACCGCGCCCCCAATCAGCCCCAGCATTTT